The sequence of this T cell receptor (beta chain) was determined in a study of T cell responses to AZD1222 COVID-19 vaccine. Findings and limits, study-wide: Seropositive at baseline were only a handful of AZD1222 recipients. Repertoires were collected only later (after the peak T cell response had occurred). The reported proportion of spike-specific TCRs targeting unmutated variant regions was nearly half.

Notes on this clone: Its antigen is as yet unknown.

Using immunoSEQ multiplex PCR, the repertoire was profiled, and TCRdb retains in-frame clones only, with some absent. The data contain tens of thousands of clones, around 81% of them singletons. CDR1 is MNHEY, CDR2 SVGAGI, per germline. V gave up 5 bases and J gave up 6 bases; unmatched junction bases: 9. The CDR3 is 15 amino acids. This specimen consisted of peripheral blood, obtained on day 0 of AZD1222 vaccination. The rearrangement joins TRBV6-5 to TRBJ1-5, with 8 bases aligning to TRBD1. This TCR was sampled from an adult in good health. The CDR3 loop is CASSPWTGSGQPQHF. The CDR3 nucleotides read TGTGCCAGCAGTCCCTGGACAGGGAGCGGTCAGCCCCAGCATTTT.